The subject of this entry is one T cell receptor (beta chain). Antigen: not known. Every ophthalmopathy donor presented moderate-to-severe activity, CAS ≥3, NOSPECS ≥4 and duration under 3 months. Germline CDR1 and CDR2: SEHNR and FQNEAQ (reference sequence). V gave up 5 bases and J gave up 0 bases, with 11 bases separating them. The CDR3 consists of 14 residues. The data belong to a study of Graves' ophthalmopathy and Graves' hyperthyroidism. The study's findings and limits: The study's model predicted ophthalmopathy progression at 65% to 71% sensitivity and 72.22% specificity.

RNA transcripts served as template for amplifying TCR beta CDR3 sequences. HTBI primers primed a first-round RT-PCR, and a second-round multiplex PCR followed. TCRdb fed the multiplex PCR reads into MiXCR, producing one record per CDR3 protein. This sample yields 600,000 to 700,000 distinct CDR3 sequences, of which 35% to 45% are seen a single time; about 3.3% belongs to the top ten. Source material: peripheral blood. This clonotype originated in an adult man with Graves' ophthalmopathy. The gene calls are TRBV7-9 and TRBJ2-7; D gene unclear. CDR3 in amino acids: CASSRGLSSYEQYF. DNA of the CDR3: TGTGCCAGCAGCCGAGGTCTGAGCTCCTACGAGCAGTACTTC.